The rows below give T cell receptor beta chains drawn from one sample of a study of T-cell memory formation after mild COVID-19. Each CDR3 protein is one row after TCRdb ran MiXCR on the 5' RACE reads. Of some 600,000 distinct CDR3 sequences listed, 15% to 20% are singletons. The specimen was PBMCs or a T cell subset sorted from them (not recorded which). Every receptor here comes from an adult woman who had mild COVID-19 (a few samples of this study predate the infection). Cell type and time point are not known. Both conserved end residues are part of each CDR3. The order of the fields is V gene, J gene, clone size, D gene, CDR3 DNA, CDR3 protein. A D gene is named only where the DNA matches it firmly. Clone size is not always given. Where it is, it says once, few, many or a class for expanded clones.

TRBV9	TRBJ1-4	few	-	TGTGCCAGCAGCGATTCGGGGTTGGAGGAAAAACTGTTTTTT	CASSDSGLEEKLFF
TRBV20-1	TRBJ2-1	few	TRBD2	TGCAGTGCTAGAGATTCCCTAGCGGGTGAGCAGTTCTTC	CSARDSLAGEQFF
TRBV9	TRBJ1-4	-	-	TGTGCCAGCAGCGTAGACGGCAGGAGGGATGGAAAACTGTTTTTT	CASSVDGRRDGKLFF
TRBV4-1	TRBJ2-2	few	-	TGCGCCAGCAGCCAAGTTAACTCCCGGAAGAGGTCAGGGGAGCTGTTTTTT	CASSQVNSRKRSGELFF
TRBV29-1	TRBJ1-4	-	TRBD1	TGCAGCGTCGGGACAGTGAATAATGAAAAACTGTTTTTT	CSVGTVNNEKLFF
TRBV27	TRBJ2-6	few	-	TGTGCCAGCAGTTTATCGTTAAGTATCTCTGGGGCCAACGTCCTGACTTTC	CASSLSLSISGANVLTF
TRBV4-2	TRBJ2-2	few	-	TGTGCCAGCAGCCAAGAAGGTCTGGGCTACACCGGGGAGCTGTTTTTT	CASSQEGLGYTGELFF
TRBV5-1	TRBJ2-1	few	TRBD2	TGCGCCAGCAGCTTGGAAGCGGGGGGCTACTACAATGAGCAGTTCTTC	CASSLEAGGYYNEQFF
TRBV5-1	TRBJ2-7	few	-	TGCGCCAGCAGCTTGGCGGACACACCCTCCTACGAGCAGTACTTC	CASSLADTPSYEQYF
TRBV24-1	TRBJ2-3	few	-	TGTGCCACCAGTGACTTGGTCCAGGGGAGGGGAGATACGCAGTATTTT	CATSDLVQGRGDTQYF
TRBV5-1	TRBJ2-5	few	TRBD2	TGCGCCAGCAGCCCAATCGGGATTCGGGGGGGAGCCCAAGAGACCCAGTACTTC	CASSPIGIRGGAQETQYF
TRBV20-1	TRBJ2-7	few	TRBD1	TGCAGTGCAATCTCCGGGACAGGGGCCAACGAGCAGTACTTC	CSAISGTGANEQYF
TRBV5-1	TRBJ2-7	-	-	TGCGCCAGCAGCTTGGTGGGGTATGGCGGCGGCGAGCAGTACTTC	CASSLVGYGGGEQYF
TRBV4-3	TRBJ1-2	-	-	TGCGCCAGCAGCCAAGAAGGGGGACTCTACACCTTC	CASSQEGGLYTF
TRBV11-1	TRBJ2-5	few	-	TGTGCCAGCAGCTTTTCTGACTACTTACGTGAGTTTGAGACCCAGTACTTC	CASSFSDYLREFETQYF
TRBV5-1	TRBJ1-1	-	-	TGCGCCAGCAGCCTCGCGGACGGCCTGAACACTGAAGCTTTCTTT	CASSLADGLNTEAFF
TRBV6-6	TRBJ2-1	few	-	TGTGCCAGCTTGCAGGGGGGCGGCAATGAGCAGTTCTTC	CASLQGGGNEQFF
TRBV12-3/TRBV12-4	TRBJ1-5	few	TRBD1	TGTGCCAGCAGGGGGACAGGGGAACAGCCCCAGCATTTT	CASRGTGEQPQHF